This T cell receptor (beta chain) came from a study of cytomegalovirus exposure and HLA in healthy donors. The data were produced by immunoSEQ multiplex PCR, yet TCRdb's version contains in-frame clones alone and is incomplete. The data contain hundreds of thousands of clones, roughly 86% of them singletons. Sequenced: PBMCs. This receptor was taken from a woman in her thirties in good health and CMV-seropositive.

The CDR3 loop reads CACLAGSPNYGYTF. The CDR3 DNA reads as TGTGCCTGCCTGGCAGGGTCACCGAACTATGGCTACACCTTC. The rearrangement uses TRBV30 and TRBJ1-2, with D perhaps matching TRBD1 (5 bases). Trimming stripped 6 bases from V and 2 bases from J, with 16 bases between. This CDR3 is 14 amino acids long. CDR1 and CDR2 from the germline V gene are GTSNPN and SVGIG (reference sequence).